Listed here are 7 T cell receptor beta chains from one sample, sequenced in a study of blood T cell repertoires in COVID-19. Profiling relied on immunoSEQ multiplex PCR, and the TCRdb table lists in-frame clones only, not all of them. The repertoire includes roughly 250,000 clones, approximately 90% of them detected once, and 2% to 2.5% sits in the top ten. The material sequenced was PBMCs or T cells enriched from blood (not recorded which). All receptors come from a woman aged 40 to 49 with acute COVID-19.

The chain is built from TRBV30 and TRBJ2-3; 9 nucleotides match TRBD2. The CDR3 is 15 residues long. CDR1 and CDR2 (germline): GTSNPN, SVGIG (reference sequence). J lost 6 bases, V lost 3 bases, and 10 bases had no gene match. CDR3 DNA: TGTGCCTGGAGCCCCCACGGCGGGGGGGCGGATACGCAGTATTTT. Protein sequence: CAWSPHGGGADTQYF.

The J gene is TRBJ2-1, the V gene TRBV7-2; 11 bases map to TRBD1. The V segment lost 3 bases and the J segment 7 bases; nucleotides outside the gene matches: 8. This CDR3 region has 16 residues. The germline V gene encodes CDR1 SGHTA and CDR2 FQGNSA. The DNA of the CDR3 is TGTGCCAGCAGCTTGGACAGGGGGCTATCTTTGAATGAGCAGTTCTTC. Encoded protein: CASSLDRGLSLNEQFF.

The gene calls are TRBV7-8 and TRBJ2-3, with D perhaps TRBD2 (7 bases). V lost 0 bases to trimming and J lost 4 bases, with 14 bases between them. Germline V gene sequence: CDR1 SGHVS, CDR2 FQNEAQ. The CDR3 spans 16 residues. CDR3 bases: TGTGCCAGCAGCTTAGCGTGGGGGGGGGCCGCAGATACGCAGTATTTT. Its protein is CASSLAWGGAADTQYF. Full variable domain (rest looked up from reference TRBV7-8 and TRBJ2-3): GAGVSQSPRYKVAKRGQDVALRCDPISGHVSLFWYQQALGQGPEFLTYFQNEAQLDKSGLPSDRFFAERPEGSVSTLKIQRTQQEDSAVYLCASSLAWGGAADTQYFGPGTRLTVL.

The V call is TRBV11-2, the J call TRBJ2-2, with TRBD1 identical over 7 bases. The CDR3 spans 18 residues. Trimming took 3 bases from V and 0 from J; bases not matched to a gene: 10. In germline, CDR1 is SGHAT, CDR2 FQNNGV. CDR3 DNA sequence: TGTGCCAGCAGCTTTCGACAGGGATATTTTCCGAACACCGGGGAGCTGTTTTTT. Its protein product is CASSFRQGYFPNTGELFF.

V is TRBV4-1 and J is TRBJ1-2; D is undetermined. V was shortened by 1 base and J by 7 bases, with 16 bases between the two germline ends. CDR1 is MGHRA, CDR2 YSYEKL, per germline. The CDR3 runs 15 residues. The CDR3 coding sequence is TGCGCCAGCAGCCAAGGTGTTTGGAGCCCTCTTGGCTACACCTTC. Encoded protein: CASSQGVWSPLGYTF.

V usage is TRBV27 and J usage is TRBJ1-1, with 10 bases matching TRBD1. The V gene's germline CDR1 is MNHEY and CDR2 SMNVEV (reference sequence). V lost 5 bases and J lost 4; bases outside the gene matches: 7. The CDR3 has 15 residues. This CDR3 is CASSPDRGRITEAFF. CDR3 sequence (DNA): TGTGCCAGCAGTCCAGACAGGGGGCGCATCACTGAAGCTTTCTTT.

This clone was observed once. This CDR3 reads CASSRGYGVGELFF. CDR3 nucleotides: TGTGCCAGCAGCAGGGGGTACGGGGTCGGGGAGCTGTTTTTT. The chain carries TRBV5-4 and TRBJ2-2, with a possible D match to TRBD1 (6 bases). Per germline, CDR1 SGHNT and CDR2 YYREEE (reference sequence). The germline V and J ends were trimmed by 4 bases and 7 bases, with 14 bases remaining between them. CDR3 length: 14 amino acids.